The 32 T cell receptor beta chains presented below share a single source sample, sequenced in a study of identifying expanded T cells in peripheral blood. The method was immunoSEQ multiplex PCR; TCRdb's version includes in-frame clones alone and lacks a portion of them. The sample shows under 150,000 clones, around nine tenths of them seen only once. The sequenced sample was blood. Source of these receptors: a person aged 18 to 75 in good health.

Details on this clone: The germline gene is not matched at one end of the junction; a read error may be the cause. The CDR3 sequence is CASSLEVQARSGNTIYF. The CDR3 nucleotides are TGTGCCAGCAGCCTAGAAGTCCAGGCCCGCTCTGGAAACACCATATATTTT. This chain connects TRBV11-2 to TRBJ1-3; D is unclear. This CDR3 is built from 17 residues. CDR1 is SGHAT, CDR2 FQNNGV, per germline.

The gene calls are TRBV11-2 and TRBJ1-1; D may be TRBD1 (6 bases). Germline V gene lookup returns CDR1 SGHAT and CDR2 FQNNGV. This CDR3 is 12 amino acids long. The V gene lost 5 bases and the J gene lost 6 bases, with 10 bases spanning the gap. The DNA of the CDR3 is TGTGCCAGCAGCACAGACAGGTCTGAAGCTTTCTTT. It specifies CASSTDRSEAFF.

There are a few counts of this clone. The V call is TRBV28, the J call TRBJ1-4, with TRBD1 as a possible D gene (6 bases). There are 16 residues in the CDR3. V was cut by 2 bases and J by 4 bases, with 14 bases left in between. Germline loops: CDR1 MDHEN, CDR2 SYDVKM. CDR3 residues: CASSLAGVGNNEKLFF. The CDR3 DNA reads as TGTGCCAGCAGTTTAGCAGGGGTTGGGAATAATGAAAAACTGTTTTTT.

This sequence joins TRBV5-5 and TRBJ2-7; 10 positions match TRBD1. CDR3 length: 15 residues. Per the germline V gene, CDR1 is SGHKS and CDR2 is YYEKEE (reference sequence). V lost 4 bases, J lost 1 base, and 5 bases stayed unmatched. For the CDR3, the DNA is TGTGCCAGCAGCAGACGGGACAGGGGATCCTACGAGCAGTACTTC. This encodes CASSRRDRGSYEQYF.

V gene TRBV29-1 combines with J gene TRBJ2-1; TRBD2 agrees at 8 bases. This CDR3 is 16 amino acids long. Germline values: CDR1 SQVTM, CDR2 ANQGSEA. Trimming removed 3 bases from V and 10 bases from J; junction bases left unmatched: 17. Written as DNA, the CDR3 is TGCAGCGTTGACAGGGCCGGGACTAGGTCAGGAAGAGAGCAGTTCTTC. Translated, it gives CSVDRAGTRSGREQFF.

V and J are TRBV7-2 and TRBJ2-7; D not certain. This CDR3 spans 14 amino acids. Trimming shortened V by 6 bases and J by 4 bases, and 16 bases separated the two germline ends. CDR1 SGHTA and CDR2 FQGNSA come from the germline V gene. The CDR3 protein is CASRMDRTDYEQYF. CDR3 in DNA: TGTGCCAGCAGGATGGACCGCACGGATTACGAGCAGTACTTC.

This sequence joins TRBV10-3 and TRBJ1-5, with unresolved D. CDR1 is ENHRY and CDR2 is SYGVKD in the germline V gene. The CDR3 loop spans 15 amino acids. Between the trimmed V and J ends, which lost 4 bases and 3 bases, there was a span of 13 bases. The CDR3 DNA is TGTGCCATCAGTGGGGGAGTAGGATTCAATCAGCCCCAGCATTTT. It specifies CAISGGVGFNQPQHF.

CDR3 sequence (DNA): TGTGCCAGCAGTGTAGGGACCAGATTGCAGCCCCAGCATTTT. Translated: CASSVGTRLQPQHF. The J gene is TRBJ1-5, the V gene TRBV2, with D maybe TRBD1 (5 bases). Germline loops: CDR1 SNHLY, CDR2 FYNNEI. V dropped 4 bases and J dropped 7 bases, with 14 bases sitting between them. This CDR3 has 14 amino acids.

This chain uses TRBV6-1 with TRBJ2-3; D may be TRBD1 or TRBD2 (5 bases each). In germline, CDR1 is MNHNS, CDR2 SASEGT. Trimming shortened V by 3 bases and J by 1 base, and 14 bases separated the two germline ends. CDR3 length: 16 residues. CDR3 bases: TGTGCCAGCAGTGAGCGCGTGGGACCTGGCACAGATACGCAGTATTTT. As protein: CASSERVGPGTDTQYF.

The CDR3 DNA reads TGTGCCAGCCACATTCTGACTGAAGCTTTCTTT. This codes for CASHILTEAFF. The chain links TRBV14 to TRBJ1-1; D uncertain. Germline lookup yields CDR1 SGHDN and CDR2 FVKESK. The CDR3 is 11 amino acids. V dropped 8 bases and J dropped 5 bases, with 9 bases sitting between them.

Remarks on this clone: At one end, the junction sequence differs from germline, possibly due to a read error. The gene calls are TRBV30 and TRBJ1-5; D not certain. The CDR3 runs to 14 residues. Germline loops: CDR1 GTSNPN, CDR2 SVGIG (reference sequence). This CDR3 is CAWSAGYSNQPQHF. In DNA, the CDR3 is TGTGCTTGGAGTGCAGGCTATAGCAATCAGCCCCAGCATTTT.

The chain employs TRBV9 and TRBJ2-2; 11 nucleotides agree with TRBD2. J gave up 3 bases and V 0 bases, and 1 base lay outside the gene matches. In germline, CDR1 is SGDLS, CDR2 YYNGEE. The CDR3 sequence is 16 residues long. This chain's CDR3 is CASSVELAGDTGELFF. The CDR3 DNA reads TGTGCCAGCAGCGTAGAACTAGCGGGGGACACCGGGGAGCTGTTTTTT.

The CDR3 coding sequence is TGTGCCAGCAGTTTAGGCACCGGGACAGTCTCTGGAAACACCATATATTTT. Translation gives CASSLGTGTVSGNTIYF. The V and J genes are TRBV28 and TRBJ1-3, with 7 nucleotides matching TRBD1. The CDR3 sequence is 17 residues long. V trimming: 2 bases; J trimming: 0 bases; junction bases outside the gene matches: 7. Germline CDR1 MDHEN, CDR2 SYDVKM.

The gene calls are TRBV5-4 and TRBJ2-2, with D tentatively TRBD1 (6 bases). The CDR3 is 15 residues long. The ends were cut back, 3 bases at V and 1 base at J, with 10 bases in the middle. Germline V CDR1 and CDR2: SGHNT, YYREEE (reference sequence). CDR3 bases: TGTGCCAGCAGCTGGACAGTCAGGAACACCGGGGAGCTGTTTTTT. The encoded protein is CASSWTVRNTGELFF. Filled out from reference TRBV5-4 and TRBJ2-2, the complete variable domain reads ETGVTQSPTHLIKTRGQQVTLRCSSQSGHNTVSWYQQALGQGPQFIFQYYREEENGRGNFPPRFSGLQFPNYSSELNVNALELDDSALYLCASSWTVRNTGELFFGEGSRLTVL.

The genes are TRBV29-1 and TRBJ1-2; the D is unclear. Trimming removed 1 base at V and 2 bases at J, with 8 bases between. CDR3 length: 13 residues. CDR1 is SQVTM and CDR2 is ANQGSEA in the germline V gene. The CDR3 sequence: CSVEGGTNYGYTF. For the CDR3, the DNA is TGCAGCGTTGAAGGAGGAACCAACTATGGCTACACCTTC.

V usage is TRBV2 and J usage is TRBJ2-3; TRBD2 might be the D (5 bases). The V end lost 4 bases, the J end lost 0 bases, and 8 bases lay between the germline ends. The CDR3 totals 14 residues. Germline V lookup: CDR1 SNHLY, CDR2 FYNNEI. The CDR3 sequence is CASSGGSSTDTQYF. CDR3 sequence (DNA): TGTGCCAGCAGTGGCGGGTCCAGCACAGATACGCAGTATTTT.

V usage is TRBV21-1 and J usage is TRBJ2-5; the table's D call of TRBD1 was not tested on the DNA. TRBV21-1 is a known pseudogene. This CDR3 region has 13 residues. CDR3 protein: CASSIDSQETQYF. CDR3 DNA sequence: TGTGCCAGCAGCATTGACAGCCAAGAGACCCAGTACTTC.

The CDR3 loop reads CASSRLTTMNTEAFF. The DNA for the CDR3 is TGCGCCAGCAGTAGATTGACAACAATGAACACTGAAGCTTTCTTT. V is TRBV10-1 and J is TRBJ1-1; D gene uncertain. The CDR3 consists of 15 residues. V lost 5 bases, J lost 0 bases, and 13 bases lay in between. Looked up from germline, CDR1 is WNHNN and CDR2 is SYGVQD (reference sequence).

A remark on this clone: This CDR3 is also generated by other DNA sequences in the sample. V gene TRBV7-6 combines with J gene TRBJ2-1; D unresolved. V was clipped by 3 bases and J by 4 bases, with 7 bases between them. CDR3 length: 13 amino acids. Per germline, CDR1 SGHVS and CDR2 FNYEAQ. CDR3 nucleotide sequence: TGTGCCAGCAGCTTTGGGCGGTACAATGAGCAGTTCTTC. Its translation: CASSFGRYNEQFF.

J is TRBJ2-7 and V is TRBV11-3; TRBD1 aligns across 7 bases. This CDR3 is built from 12 residues. Germline V gene data show CDR1 as SGHNT and CDR2 as YENEEA. With 5 bases clipped from V and 12 bases from J, the junction kept 10 bases outside the gene matches. The CDR3 region is CASSPSPRTGYF. CDR3 in DNA: TGTGCCAGCAGCCCTTCTCCCCGGACAGGGTACTTC.

The V gene is TRBV5-5, the J gene TRBJ2-7, with 8 bases identical to TRBD2. Germline loops: CDR1 SGHKS, CDR2 YYEKEE (reference sequence). CDR3 length equals 14 residues. V shed 0 bases and J 3 bases; nucleotides not matched to a gene: 2. CDR3 sequence reads: CASSLVLAGYEQYF. CDR3 in DNA: TGTGCCAGCAGCTTGGTGCTAGCGGGCTACGAGCAGTACTTC.

This chain links TRBV2 with TRBJ2-7; D gene uncertain. The germline gives CDR1 SNHLY, CDR2 FYNNEI. The ends were cut back, 7 bases at V and 9 bases at J, with 22 bases in the middle. This CDR3 region has 14 residues. The chain's CDR3 is CASNPQSVAVGQYF. Written as DNA, the CDR3 is TGTGCCAGCAACCCGCAGAGCGTAGCAGTTGGGCAGTACTTC.

V and J are TRBV6-4 and TRBJ1-2; tentative D call: TRBD1 (6 bases). Trimming shortened V by 3 bases and J by 2 bases, and 10 bases separated the two germline ends. The length of the CDR3 is 14 residues. The germline CDR1 and CDR2 sequences are MRHNA and SNTAGT. The DNA for the CDR3 is TGTGCCAGCAGTGATCAGGGGCCAAACTATGGCTACACCTTC. As protein: CASSDQGPNYGYTF.

CDR3 sequence (DNA): TGTGCCAGCAGCGAATTCCGGTACCAAGAGACCCAGTACTTC. It encodes CASSEFRYQETQYF. V usage is TRBV7-9 and J usage is TRBJ2-5; unclear D gene. The CDR3 loop spans 14 amino acids. V lost 5 bases and J lost 0, with 10 bases in between. Germline CDR1 is SEHNR and CDR2 is FQNEAQ (reference sequence).

On this clone itself: This specimen includes other DNA sequences encoding the same CDR3. This rearrangement joins TRBV11-3 to TRBJ2-5; possible D gene TRBD2, 6 bases. This CDR3 region has 13 residues. Germline CDR1 is SGHNT and CDR2 is YENEEA. The germline V and J ends were trimmed by 3 bases and 2 bases, with 7 bases remaining between them. CDR3 coding DNA: TGTGCCAGCAGCTTGGGGACTCAAGAGACCCAGTACTTC. This codes for CASSLGTQETQYF.

This clone was seen a few times. The chain couples TRBV5-1 to TRBJ1-5; D is unclear. The CDR3 consists of 15 residues. V was trimmed by 0 bases and J by 4 bases, leaving 11 bases between them. CDR1 and CDR2 from the germline V gene are SGHRS and YFSETQ. This chain's CDR3 is CASSLGPVGNQPQHF. DNA of the CDR3: TGCGCCAGCAGCTTGGGGCCGGTAGGTAATCAGCCCCAGCATTTT.

The chain has TRBV15 and TRBJ1-2; 10 bases fit TRBD1. The J segment lost 8 bases and the V segment lost 3 bases, leaving 9 bases of the junction unmatched. The CDR3 has 15 residues. Germline lookup yields CDR1 LNHNV and CDR2 YYDKDF (reference sequence). CDR3 coding DNA: TGTGCCACCAGCAGTGGTGACAGGGGGCCCGTCGGCTACACCTTC. The encoded protein is CATSSGDRGPVGYTF. Combining the CDR3 with reference TRBV15 and TRBJ1-2 gives the whole variable domain DAMVIQNPRYQVTQFGKPVTLSCSQTLNHNVMYWYQQKSSQAPKLLFHYYDKDFNNEADTPDNFQSRRPNTSFCFLDIRSPGLGDTAMYLCATSSGDRGPVGYTFGSGTRLTVV.

The chain links TRBV11-3 to TRBJ2-5; D ambiguous. V was pared by 2 bases and J by 3 bases, with 7 bases between. The CDR3 runs 13 residues. The germline V gene encodes CDR1 SGHNT and CDR2 YENEEA. The CDR3 DNA reads as TGTGCCAGCAGCTTAATCAGAGAAGAGACCCAGTACTTC. This codes for CASSLIREETQYF.

A few counts support this clone. V gene TRBV18 combines with J gene TRBJ1-5; TRBD1 might be the D (6 bases). Germline V gene lookup returns CDR1 KGHSH and CDR2 LQKENI. Trimming shortened V by 3 bases and J by 3 bases, and 12 bases separated the two germline ends. The CDR3 has 15 residues. The CDR3 protein is CASSPSQGDNQPQHF. CDR3 in DNA: TGTGCCAGCTCACCGTCACAGGGTGACAATCAGCCCCAGCATTTT.

The rearrangement joins TRBV7-6 to TRBJ1-5; D gene ambiguous. The germline V gene encodes CDR1 SGHVS and CDR2 FNYEAQ. This CDR3 is built from 15 residues. V gave up 5 bases and J gave up 2 bases, with 13 bases separating them. CDR3 sequence (DNA): TGTGCCAGCAGCCCAGCGGGCCGGGGCAATCAGCCCCAGCATTTT. It encodes CASSPAGRGNQPQHF.

The rearrangement uses TRBV28 and TRBJ2-1; no definite D call. Trimming left V 5 bases short and J 3 bases short, with 20 bases between. The CDR3 consists of 17 residues. Looked up from germline, CDR1 is MDHEN and CDR2 is SYDVKM. The CDR3 region is CASSVQGRFANYNEQFF. CDR3 bases: TGTGCCAGCAGTGTACAAGGGCGCTTTGCTAACTACAATGAGCAGTTCTTC.

V and J are TRBV5-1 and TRBJ2-3; 9 bases are shared with TRBD2. The CDR3 sequence is 18 residues long. Losses at the gene ends were 0 bases for V and 0 bases for J; bases not matched to a gene: 8. Germline CDR1 is SGHRS and CDR2 is YFSETQ. Here the CDR3 reads CASSLGVAGASSTDTQYF. The CDR3 DNA sequence: TGCGCCAGCAGCTTGGGAGTAGCGGGGGCGTCTAGCACAGATACGCAGTATTTT.